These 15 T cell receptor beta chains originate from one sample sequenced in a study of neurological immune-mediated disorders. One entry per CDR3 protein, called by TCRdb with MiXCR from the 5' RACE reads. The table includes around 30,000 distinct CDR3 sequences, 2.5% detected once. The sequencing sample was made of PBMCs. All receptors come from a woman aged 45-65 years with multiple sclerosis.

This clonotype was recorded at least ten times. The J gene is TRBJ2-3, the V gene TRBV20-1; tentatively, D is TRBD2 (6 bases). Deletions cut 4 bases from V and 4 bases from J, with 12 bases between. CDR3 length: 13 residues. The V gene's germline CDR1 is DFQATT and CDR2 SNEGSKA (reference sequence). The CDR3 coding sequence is TGCAGTGCTACTCGGGGGACCGCAGATACGCAGTATTTT. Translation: CSATRGTADTQYF.

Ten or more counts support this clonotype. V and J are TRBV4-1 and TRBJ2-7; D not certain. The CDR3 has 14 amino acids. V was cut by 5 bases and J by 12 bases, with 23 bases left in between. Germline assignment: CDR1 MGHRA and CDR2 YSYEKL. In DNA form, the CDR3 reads TGCGCCAGCAGCTCCCATGGTCGGGTTGTGCGACTGTACTTC. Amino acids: CASSSHGRVVRLYF.

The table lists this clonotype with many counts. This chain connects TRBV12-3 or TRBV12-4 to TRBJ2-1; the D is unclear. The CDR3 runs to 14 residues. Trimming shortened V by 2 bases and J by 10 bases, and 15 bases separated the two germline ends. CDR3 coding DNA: TGTGCCAGCAGTTTAATTGTTCGGCTTTGCGAGCAGTTCTTC. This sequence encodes CASSLIVRLCEQFF.

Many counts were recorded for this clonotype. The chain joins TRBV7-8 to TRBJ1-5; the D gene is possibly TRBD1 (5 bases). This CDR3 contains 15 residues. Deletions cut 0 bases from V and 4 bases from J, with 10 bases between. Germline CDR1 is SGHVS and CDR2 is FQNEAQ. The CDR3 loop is CASSLALGGNQPQHF. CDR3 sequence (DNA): TGTGCCAGCAGCTTAGCTCTGGGGGGAAATCAGCCCCAGCATTTT.

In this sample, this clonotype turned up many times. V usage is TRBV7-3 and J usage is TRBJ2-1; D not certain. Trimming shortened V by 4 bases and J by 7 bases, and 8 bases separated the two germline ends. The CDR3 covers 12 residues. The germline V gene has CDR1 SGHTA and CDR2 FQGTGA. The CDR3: CASSYRGNEQFF. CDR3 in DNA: TGTGCCAGCAGCTACAGAGGAAATGAGCAGTTCTTC.

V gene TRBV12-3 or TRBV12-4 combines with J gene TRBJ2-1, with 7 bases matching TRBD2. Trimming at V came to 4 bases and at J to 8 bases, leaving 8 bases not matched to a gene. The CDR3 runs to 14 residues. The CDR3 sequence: CASSSRTRTDEQFF. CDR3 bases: TGTGCCAGCAGTTCAAGGACTAGAACCGATGAGCAGTTCTTC.

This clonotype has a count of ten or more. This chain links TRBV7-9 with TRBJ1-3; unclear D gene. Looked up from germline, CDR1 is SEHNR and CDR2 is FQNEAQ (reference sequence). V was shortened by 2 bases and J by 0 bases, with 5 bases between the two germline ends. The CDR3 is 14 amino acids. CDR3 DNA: TGTGCCAGCAGCTTATCGACCTCTGGAAACACCATATATTTT. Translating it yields CASSLSTSGNTIYF.

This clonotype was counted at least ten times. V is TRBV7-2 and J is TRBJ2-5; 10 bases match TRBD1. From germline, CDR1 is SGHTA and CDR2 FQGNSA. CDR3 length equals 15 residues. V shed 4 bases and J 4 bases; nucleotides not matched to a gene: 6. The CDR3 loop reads CASSYDRGLSETQYF. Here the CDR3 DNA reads TGTGCCAGCAGCTATGACAGGGGGCTGTCAGAGACCCAGTACTTC.

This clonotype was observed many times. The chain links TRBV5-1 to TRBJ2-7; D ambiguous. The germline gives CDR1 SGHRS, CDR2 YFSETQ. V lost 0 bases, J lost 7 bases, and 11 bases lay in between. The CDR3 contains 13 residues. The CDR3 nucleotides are TGCGCCAGCAGCTTGGACGCCCCGAGAGAGCAGTACTTC. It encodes CASSLDAPREQYF.

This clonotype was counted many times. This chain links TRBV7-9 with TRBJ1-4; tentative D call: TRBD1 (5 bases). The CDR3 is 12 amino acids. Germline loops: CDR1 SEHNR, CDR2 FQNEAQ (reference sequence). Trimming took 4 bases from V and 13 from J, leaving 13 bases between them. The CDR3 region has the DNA TGTGCCAGCAGCTCGCCCGGGGGGGGACTGTTTTTT. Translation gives CASSSPGGGLFF.

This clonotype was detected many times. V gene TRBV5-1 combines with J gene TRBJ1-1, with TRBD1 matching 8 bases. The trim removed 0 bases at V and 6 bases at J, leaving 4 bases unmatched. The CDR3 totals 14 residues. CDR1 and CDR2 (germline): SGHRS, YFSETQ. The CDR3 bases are TGCGCCAGCAGCTTGGGGCAGGGGGCAGCTGAAGCTTTCTTT. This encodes CASSLGQGAAEAFF.

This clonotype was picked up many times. The CDR3 DNA sequence: TGTGCCAGCAGCATGGACCCCGTAAACTATGGCTACACCTTC. Translating gives CASSMDPVNYGYTF. The V and J genes are TRBV5-5 and TRBJ1-2, with D unresolved. Trimming shortened V by 4 bases and J by 2 bases, and 12 bases separated the two germline ends. The CDR3 spans 14 residues. The germline V gene has CDR1 SGHKS and CDR2 YYEKEE (reference sequence).

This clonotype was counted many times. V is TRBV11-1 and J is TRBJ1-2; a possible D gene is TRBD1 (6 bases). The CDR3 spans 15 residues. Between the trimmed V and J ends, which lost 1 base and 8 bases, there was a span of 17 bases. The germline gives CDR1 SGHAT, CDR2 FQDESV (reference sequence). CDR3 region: CASSLEGQPLGGYTF. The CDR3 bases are TGTGCCAGCAGCTTAGAAGGACAGCCCCTGGGGGGCTACACCTTC.

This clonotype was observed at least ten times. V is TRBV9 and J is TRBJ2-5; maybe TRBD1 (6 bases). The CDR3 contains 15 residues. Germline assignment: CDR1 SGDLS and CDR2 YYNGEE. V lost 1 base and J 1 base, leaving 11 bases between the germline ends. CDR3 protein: CASSVLGTPQETQYF. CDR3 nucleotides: TGTGCCAGCAGCGTATTAGGGACACCCCAAGAGACCCAGTACTTC.

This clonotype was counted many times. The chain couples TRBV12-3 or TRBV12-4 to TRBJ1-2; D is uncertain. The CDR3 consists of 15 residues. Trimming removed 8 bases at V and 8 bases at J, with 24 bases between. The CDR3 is CASGRVVRKVEGYTF. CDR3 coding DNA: TGTGCCAGCGGGCGGGTCGTACGGAAGGTAGAGGGCTACACCTTC.